These 29 T cell receptor beta chains were all obtained from the same sample, sequenced in a study of cytomegalovirus exposure and HLA in healthy donors. TCRdb keeps only in-frame clones here, not all; method: immunoSEQ multiplex PCR. The sample consists of approximately 56,000 clones, around 94% of them appearing once. Source material: PBMCs. The receptors originated from a man between 18 and 35 years old in good health and CMV-seronegative.

J is TRBJ2-5 and V is TRBV5-6; possible D gene TRBD2, 6 bases. Germline V CDR1 and CDR2: SGHDT, YYEEEE. Trimming left V 1 base short and J 4 bases short, with 14 bases between. This CDR3 region has 15 residues. CDR3 in DNA: TGTGCCAGCAGCTTGTTGTCGGGAGAAGGAGAGACCCAGTACTTC. As protein: CASSLLSGEGETQYF.

The CDR3 bases are TGTGCCAGCAGCGGACTAGCGGGAGGAGTTTACGAGCAGTACTTC. It translates to CASSGLAGGVYEQYF. The V gene is TRBV2, the J gene TRBJ2-7, with TRBD2 matching over 14 bases. V lost 6 bases, J lost 4 bases, and 5 bases stayed unmatched. Germline loops: CDR1 SNHLY, CDR2 FYNNEI. The CDR3 loop spans 15 amino acids.

The rearrangement uses TRBV2 and TRBJ2-5; 8 bases match TRBD1. The germline gives CDR1 SNHLY, CDR2 FYNNEI. V shed 4 bases, J shed 5 bases, and the junction held 3 bases outside the gene matches. This CDR3 has 13 residues. The CDR3 nucleotides read TGTGCCAGCAGTGGACAGGGGAAGGAGACCCAGTACTTC. Residues: CASSGQGKETQYF. Full variable domain (rest looked up from reference TRBV2 and TRBJ2-5): EPEVTQTPSHQVTQMGQEVILRCVPISNHLYFYWYRQILGQKVEFLVSFYNNEISEKSEIFDDQFSVERPDGSNFTLKIRSTKLEDSAMYFCASSGQGKETQYFGPGTRLLVL.

V and J are TRBV4-3 and TRBJ2-1, with TRBD2 matching 14 bases. Germline lookup yields CDR1 LGHNA and CDR2 YSLEER. The CDR3 has 21 residues. V was pared by 4 bases and J by 0 bases, with 14 bases of the junction left unmatched. CDR3 in DNA: TGCGCCAGCAGCCCTTTCTTTCCGGGACTAGCGGGAGACGGCTCCTACAATGAGCAGTTCTTC. Protein: CASSPFFPGLAGDGSYNEQFF.

The J gene is TRBJ2-1, the V gene TRBV5-1; 7 nucleotides line up with TRBD1. Unmatched junction bases numbered 17, after V lost 4 bases and J lost 7 bases. The germline CDR1 and CDR2 sequences are SGHRS and YFSETQ. The CDR3 extends over 17 amino acids. The CDR3 DNA is TGCGCCAGCAGCCCGGGATACAGGGGTGCCCTGGCAAATGAGCAGTTCTTC. Translation gives CASSPGYRGALANEQFF.

The V call is TRBV14, the J call TRBJ2-5; 7 nucleotides align to TRBD2. The CDR3 contains 16 residues. In germline, CDR1 is SGHDN, CDR2 FVKESK. The trim removed 4 bases at V and 3 bases at J, leaving 11 bases unmatched. The CDR3 here is CASSPPRGGSEETQYF. CDR3 bases: TGTGCCAGCAGCCCCCCCCGAGGCGGGAGTGAAGAGACCCAGTACTTC.

This clone came up a few times. This rearrangement joins TRBV7-2 to TRBJ1-5; a weak D match, TRBD1 (6 bases). Trimming took off 5 bases at V and 2 bases at J, with 13 bases between the two ends. The CDR3 is 15 residues long. Germline values: CDR1 SGHTA, CDR2 FQGNSA. CDR3 DNA: TGTGCCAGCAGCGAAGGACAGCATGGCAATCAGCCCCAGCATTTT. Protein: CASSEGQHGNQPQHF. Complete variable domain (other parts from reference TRBV7-2 and TRBJ1-5): GAGVSQSPSNKVTEKGKDVELRCDPISGHTALYWYRQSLGQGLEFLIYFQGNSAPDKSGLPSDRFSAERTGGSVSTLTIQRTQQEDSAVYLCASSEGQHGNQPQHFGDGTRLSIL.

In DNA, the CDR3 is TGTGCCAGCAGCTTTGTAAGCACAGATACGCAGTATTTT. As protein: CASSFVSTDTQYF. This chain links TRBV7-9 with TRBJ2-3; unclear D gene. The length of the CDR3 is 13 residues. The V gene lost 3 bases and the J gene lost 0 bases, with 4 bases spanning the gap. Germline CDR1 SEHNR, CDR2 FQNEAQ (reference sequence).

V usage is TRBV7-2 and J usage is TRBJ2-2; 8 nucleotides align to TRBD2. After removal of 5 bases from V and 7 bases from J, the junction contained 12 bases not matched to a gene. The V gene's germline CDR1 is SGHTA and CDR2 FQGNSA. This CDR3 contains 16 residues. The CDR3 here is CASSNLLSGGVGELFF. The CDR3 nucleotides read TGTGCCAGCAGCAACCTTCTGTCGGGGGGGGTCGGGGAGCTGTTTTTT.

This chain connects TRBV27 to TRBJ2-7; TRBD2 might be the D (5 bases). Trimming stripped 3 bases from V and 3 bases from J, with 12 bases between. The germline V gene has CDR1 MNHEY and CDR2 SMNVEV (reference sequence). This CDR3 has 14 amino acids. The CDR3 sequence is CASSFGGALYEQYF. Here the CDR3 DNA reads TGTGCCAGCAGTTTTGGAGGTGCTCTCTACGAGCAGTACTTC.

This clone was observed a single time. V usage is TRBV14 and J usage is TRBJ1-2, with D possibly being TRBD1 (6 bases). CDR1 and CDR2 from the germline V gene are SGHDN and FVKESK. Trimming took off 4 bases at V and 3 bases at J, with 18 bases between the two ends. The length of the CDR3 is 16 residues. The CDR3 nucleotides are TGTGCCAGCAGCCCCCGGGGGGGGCTAGGGCACTATGGCTACACCTTC. Protein sequence: CASSPRGGLGHYGYTF.

J is TRBJ1-1 and V is TRBV4-2; D not resolved. Trimming took off 4 bases at V and 6 bases at J, with 15 bases between the two ends. There are 14 residues in the CDR3. Germline CDR1 LGHNA, CDR2 YNFKEQ. The CDR3 spells CASSPFGRRPEAFF. The CDR3 DNA follows: TGTGCCAGCAGCCCTTTTGGGAGGAGGCCTGAAGCTTTCTTT.

The chain is built from TRBV5-4 and TRBJ2-5; unclear D gene. The CDR3 extends over 14 amino acids. V gave up 3 bases and J gave up 4 bases, with 13 bases separating them. Germline CDR1 is SGHNT and CDR2 is YYREEE (reference sequence). CDR3 sequence (DNA): TGTGCCAGCAGCTACCCAGGAATAGGAGAGACCCAGTACTTC. Residues: CASSYPGIGETQYF.

The V gene is TRBV4-3, the J gene TRBJ2-7; unclear D gene. The CDR3 is 16 residues long. V was cut by 0 bases and J by 0 bases, with 12 bases left in between. The germline V gene has CDR1 LGHNA and CDR2 YSLEER. The CDR3 spells CASSQDLQASSYEQYF. The CDR3 DNA reads as TGCGCCAGCAGCCAAGATCTGCAGGCAAGCTCCTACGAGCAGTACTTC.

The J gene is TRBJ2-1, the V gene TRBV5-6, with TRBD2 identical over 10 bases. CDR1 and CDR2 (germline): SGHDT, YYEEEE. Trimming took 2 bases from V and 4 from J; bases not matched to a gene: 9. This CDR3 is 17 amino acids long. CDR3 DNA: TGTGCCAGCAGCTTTTGGCTCCAGCGGGAGGGGTACAATGAGCAGTTCTTC. The encoded protein is CASSFWLQREGYNEQFF.

The chain employs TRBV28 and TRBJ2-1, with TRBD2 matching 8 bases. Germline V lookup: CDR1 MDHEN, CDR2 SYDVKM. The CDR3 has 15 amino acids. Trimming at V came to 2 bases and at J to 9 bases, leaving 9 bases not matched to a gene. The CDR3 nucleotides read TGTGCCAGCAGTTTAGCTAGCGGGCGGTTAGGTGAGCAGTTCTTC. Residues: CASSLASGRLGEQFF.

The genes are TRBV10-3 and TRBJ2-1; 7 bases align to TRBD2. Losses at the gene ends were 6 bases for V and 3 bases for J; bases not matched to a gene: 5. The CDR3 totals 14 residues. Germline V gene sequence: CDR1 ENHRY, CDR2 SYGVKD. Here the CDR3 reads CAIRTAGHYNEQFF. DNA of the CDR3: TGTGCCATCAGGACAGCGGGGCACTACAATGAGCAGTTCTTC.

This chain links TRBV9 with TRBJ2-5; tentative D call: TRBD2 (7 bases). Per germline, CDR1 SGDLS and CDR2 YYNGEE. The CDR3 has 15 residues. V lost 3 bases, J lost 8 bases, and 20 bases lay in between. CDR3 in DNA: TGTGCCAGCAGCGCCAGTACGGGGGGCCCCTATACCCAGTACTTC. This gives the protein CASSASTGGPYTQYF. The entire variable domain, with the rest obtained from reference TRBV9 and TRBJ2-5, is as follows: DSGVTQTPKHLITATGQRVTLRCSPRSGDLSVYWYQQSLDQGLQFLIQYYNGEERAKGNILERFSAQQFPDLHSELNLSSLELGDSALYFCASSASTGGPYTQYFGPGTRLLVL.

V and J are TRBV4-3 and TRBJ2-1; 7 positions match TRBD1. This CDR3 has 14 amino acids. In germline, CDR1 is LGHNA, CDR2 YSLEER. V was clipped by 4 bases and J by 15 bases; unmatched bases: 15. DNA of the CDR3: TGCGCCAGCAGCCCGCCCGAGGGGGCACTAGACGCGTTCTTC. Amino acids: CASSPPEGALDAFF.

V usage is TRBV4-3 and J usage is TRBJ1-2; the match to TRBD1 covers 9 bases. There are 16 residues in the CDR3. J was trimmed by 8 bases and V by 0 bases; bases with no gene match: 10. Germline V CDR1 and CDR2: LGHNA, YSLEER. CDR3 nucleotides: TGCGCCAGCAGCCAAGATAAAATCCGACAGGGGGTGGGCTACACCTTC. It encodes CASSQDKIRQGVGYTF.

The chain is built from TRBV7-9 and TRBJ2-2, with 7 bases aligning to TRBD2. Germline CDR1 is SEHNR and CDR2 is FQNEAQ (reference sequence). The CDR3 contains 14 residues. V gave up 5 bases and J gave up 4 bases; unmatched junction bases: 4. Written as DNA, the CDR3 is TGTGCCAGCAGCGACAGCGGGGTCACCGGGGAGCTGTTTTTT. It codes for CASSDSGVTGELFF.

The chain employs TRBV4-3 and TRBJ2-5; a weak D match, TRBD1 (6 bases). The germline gives CDR1 LGHNA, CDR2 YSLEER. Trimming left V 0 bases short and J 4 bases short, with 15 bases between. This CDR3 is 16 amino acids long. CDR3 loop: CASSQDQGTFGETQYF. The DNA for the CDR3 is TGCGCCAGCAGCCAAGATCAGGGGACGTTCGGAGAGACCCAGTACTTC.

The V and J genes are TRBV5-1 and TRBJ2-7, with 8 bases identical to TRBD1. Germline V lookup: CDR1 SGHRS, CDR2 YFSETQ. The CDR3 spans 15 residues. V lost 0 bases, J lost 6 bases, and 8 bases stayed unmatched. CDR3 loop: CASSLGGQGYSEQYF. For the CDR3, the DNA is TGCGCCAGCAGCTTGGGAGGACAGGGCTATTCCGAGCAGTACTTC.

The rearrangement uses TRBV28 and TRBJ2-5; D may be TRBD1 (6 bases). This CDR3 is 12 amino acids long. Germline assignment: CDR1 MDHEN and CDR2 SYDVKM. The ends were cut back, 10 bases at V and 4 bases at J, with 13 bases in the middle. In DNA, the CDR3 is TGTGCCACCGCCAGGGGATTAGAGACCCAGTACTTC. Translating gives CATARGLETQYF.

The count of this clone is one. This rearrangement joins TRBV11-2 to TRBJ2-7; TRBD2 matches at 10 bases. Germline lookup yields CDR1 SGHAT and CDR2 FQNNGV. The CDR3 sequence is 15 residues long. J lost 2 bases, V lost 2 bases, and 3 bases had no gene match. DNA of the CDR3: TGTGCCAGCAGCTTAAGTCTAGCGGGGGCCTACGAGCAGTACTTC. Protein: CASSLSLAGAYEQYF.

The table lists this clone with a count of one. J is TRBJ2-1 and V is TRBV13; possibly TRBD2 for D (7 bases). V lost 0 bases to trimming and J lost 1 base, with 16 bases between them. The CDR3 covers 18 residues. Germline V lookup: CDR1 PRHDT, CDR2 FYEKMQ (reference sequence). The CDR3 region has the DNA TGTGCCAGCAGCTTAGGTATGGGGGCTAGCGGTTCCTACAATGAGCAGTTCTTC. The encoded protein is CASSLGMGASGSYNEQFF.

The sample holds one count of this clone. The genes are TRBV19 and TRBJ1-1; no clear D. Deletions cut 3 bases from V and 0 bases from J, with 8 bases between. The germline CDR1 and CDR2 sequences are LNHDA and SQIVND (reference sequence). The CDR3 has 14 residues. CDR3 amino acids: CASSIATVNTEAFF. The DNA of the CDR3 is TGTGCCAGTAGTATCGCCACGGTGAACACTGAAGCTTTCTTT.

This chain uses TRBV5-5 with TRBJ2-2; D is unclear. Germline CDR1 and CDR2: SGHKS and YYEKEE (reference sequence). Between the trimmed V and J ends, which lost 2 bases and 2 bases, there was a span of 10 bases. The length of the CDR3 is 15 residues. In nucleotides, the CDR3 is TGTGCCAGCAGCTTAGTACAGCTAAACACCGGGGAGCTGTTTTTT. It specifies CASSLVQLNTGELFF.

The rearrangement uses TRBV6-1 and TRBJ2-7; D ambiguous. This CDR3 spans 14 amino acids. V lost 6 bases and J 0 bases, leaving 12 bases between the germline ends. CDR1 and CDR2 (germline): MNHNS, SASEGT. CDR3: CASREVGSSYEQYF. CDR3 nucleotides: TGTGCCAGCAGAGAGGTTGGGTCCTCCTACGAGCAGTACTTC.